This entry is about one T cell receptor beta chain. Original analysis: Nucleated cell counts were estimated from reference gene primer amplification. Sequencing used immunoSEQ multiplex PCR; TCRdb keeps in-frame clones, though not all of them. V, J and clone size were drawn from that table, and D and trimming were deduced from the DNA. The table has about 230,000 clones, approximately 81% seen once; the top ten hold about 8%. The data originate from a study of blood T cell repertoires in COVID-19. Study-level information: The United States, Italy and Spain provided the acute and convalescent COVID-19 samples. The analysed material was cDNA or gDNA that came from T cells, B-cell-depleted T cells, or PBMCs.

This CDR3 is built from 16 residues. Losses at the gene ends were 3 bases for V and 0 bases for J; bases not matched to a gene: 4. CDR1 and CDR2 from the germline V gene are SGHTA and FQGNSA. This TCR was recovered from a woman aged 80 or over with acute or convalescent COVID-19. The chain has TRBV7-2 and TRBJ1-5, with 8 bases fitting TRBD1. The sequenced sample was peripheral blood. DNA of the CDR3: TGTGCCAGCAGCTTCGGCAGGGGGCTTAGCAATCAGCCCCAGCATTTT. It translates to CASSFGRGLSNQPQHF. The variable domain in full, completed from reference TRBV7-2 and TRBJ1-5, reads GAGVSQSPSNKVTEKGKDVELRCDPISGHTALYWYRQSLGQGLEFLIYFQGNSAPDKSGLPSDRFSAERTGGSVSTLTIQRTQQEDSAVYLCASSFGRGLSNQPQHFGDGTRLSIL.